This entry concerns a single T cell receptor (beta chain). The antigen is not known. The data originate from a study of OX40 agonist ivuxolimab in advanced cancers. Overall study context: Dose-escalation patients' cancers were hepatocellular carcinoma, melanoma, renal cell or head and neck cancer. Study outcomes and limitations: Mean expanded clone counts were higher in CD8+ than CD4+ T cells.

The data were produced by immunoSEQ multiplex PCR, yet TCRdb's version contains in-frame clones alone and is incomplete. The data contain some 19,000 clones, 65% to 90% of them singletons. Sequencing was performed on CD4+ or CD8+ T cells sorted from blood, taken in a trial of the OX40 agonist ivuxolimab. The sequence was collected from an adult with an advanced solid tumor such as melanoma, head and neck, liver or kidney cancer.

The CDR3 bases are TGTGCCAGCAGCTTGGGACTAGCGGGAGTGACAGATACGCAGTATTTT. Encoded protein: CASSLGLAGVTDTQYF. This sequence joins TRBV5-4 and TRBJ2-3, with 12 bases matching TRBD2. Trimming took 0 bases from V and 3 from J; bases not matched to a gene: 2. Germline V gene sequence: CDR1 SGHNT, CDR2 YYREEE (reference sequence). The CDR3 extends over 16 amino acids.